The next 9 T cell receptor beta chains were all read from a single sample in a study of shared clonotypes between healthy human individuals. Profiling relied on immunoSEQ multiplex PCR, and the TCRdb table lists in-frame clones only, not all of them. The table has approximately 980,000 clones, about three quarters seen once. Sequenced sample: memory CD4+ T cells sorted from blood. Subset: CD45RA-negative fraction. All receptors come from a man aged 18-30 years in good health.

This chain joins TRBV7-9 and TRBJ1-6; D uncertain. V was pared by 2 bases and J by 7 bases, with 12 bases between. Germline lookup yields CDR1 SEHNR and CDR2 FQNEAQ (reference sequence). The CDR3 contains 15 residues. Here the CDR3 reads CASSLISASNSPLHF. For the CDR3, the DNA is TGTGCCAGCAGCTTAATTTCGGCCTCAAATTCACCCCTCCACTTT.

The chain combines TRBV5-4 with TRBJ1-1; the D is unclear. The CDR3 covers 14 residues. V lost 3 bases to trimming and J lost 0 bases, with 9 bases between them. From germline, CDR1 is SGHNT and CDR2 YYREEE (reference sequence). In nucleotides, the CDR3 is TGTGCCAGCAGCTCCGCAACAGTGAACACTGAAGCTTTCTTT. Translation gives CASSSATVNTEAFF.

This sequence joins TRBV7-2 and TRBJ1-2; maybe TRBD1 (5 bases). The CDR3 is 14 amino acids. The V and J ends lost 3 bases and 7 bases respectively, with 15 bases between them. From germline, CDR1 is SGHTA and CDR2 FQGNSA. DNA of the CDR3: TGTGCCAGCAGCTTCGGAGGGGAGGTGGGTGGCTACACCTTC. It encodes CASSFGGEVGGYTF.

The rearrangement joins TRBV4-3 to TRBJ1-3, with unresolved D. From germline, CDR1 is LGHNA and CDR2 YSLEER. This CDR3 comprises 15 residues. The ends were cut back, 0 bases at V and 0 bases at J, with 6 bases in the middle. CDR3 loop: CASSQDLVSGNTIYF. DNA of the CDR3: TGCGCCAGCAGCCAAGATTTGGTCTCTGGAAACACCATATATTTT.

The chain joins TRBV5-1 to TRBJ2-5, with D unresolved. The V gene lost 4 bases and the J gene lost 4 bases, with 14 bases spanning the gap. This CDR3 is 14 amino acids long. Looked up from germline, CDR1 is SGHRS and CDR2 is YFSETQ. The CDR3 spells CASSHERVAETQYF. The CDR3 DNA sequence: TGCGCCAGCAGCCACGAAAGAGTAGCAGAGACCCAGTACTTC.

As to this clone: A junction boundary mismatches the germline segment, possibly from a read error. This CDR3 is CASSQGHPYNEQFF. The CDR3 DNA sequence: TGTGCTAGCAGCCAAGGACACCCCTACAATGAGCAGTTCTTC. The J gene is TRBJ2-1, the V gene TRBV7-7; TRBD1 is a possible D gene (5 bases). The CDR3 spans 14 residues. Germline assignment: CDR1 SSHAT and CDR2 FNYEAQ (reference sequence). The entire variable domain, with the rest obtained from reference TRBV7-7 and TRBJ2-1, is as follows: GAGVSQSPRYKVTKRGQDVTLRCDPISSHATLYWYQQALGQGPEFLTYFNYEAQPDKSGLPSDRFSAERPEGSISTLTIQRTEQRDSAMYRCASSQGHPYNEQFFGPGTRLTVL.

Here the CDR3 reads CASKQGDYGYTF. The CDR3 bases are TGTGCCAGCAAGCAGGGCGACTATGGCTACACCTTC. This chain links TRBV6-1 with TRBJ1-2; D may be TRBD1 (5 bases). The length of the CDR3 is 12 residues. Germline loops: CDR1 MNHNS, CDR2 SASEGT. The germline V and J ends were trimmed by 7 bases and 3 bases, with 9 bases remaining between them.

V gene TRBV2 combines with J gene TRBJ1-6; 8 nucleotides match TRBD1. The CDR3 extends over 16 amino acids. Germline lookup yields CDR1 SNHLY and CDR2 FYNNEI. V dropped 5 bases and J dropped 10; count of bases not matched to a gene: 13. CDR3 amino acids: CASSLDRAGMWSPLHF. The CDR3 nucleotides are TGTGCCAGCAGTCTGGACAGGGCCGGTATGTGGTCACCCCTCCACTTT.

The chain is built from TRBV7-8 and TRBJ1-1; D is possibly TRBD1 (5 bases). The CDR3 spans 13 residues. CDR1 is SGHVS and CDR2 is FQNEAQ in the germline V gene. V was shortened by 6 bases and J by 4 bases, with 12 bases between the two germline ends. CDR3 sequence reads: CASRVDSGTEAFF. For the CDR3, the DNA is TGTGCCAGCAGGGTCGACAGCGGCACTGAAGCTTTCTTT.